The 19 T cell receptor beta chains below were found in one sample sequenced in a study of radiotherapy plus CTLA-4 blockade in lung cancer. Assay: immunoSEQ multiplex PCR; the TCRdb copy retains only in-frame clones and omits some. The sample lists some 110,000 clones, nearly 80% occurring once. Source: peripheral blood, taken from a patient treated with radiotherapy plus ipilimumab. All receptors come from a human donor with non-small cell lung cancer who had a partial response to radiotherapy plus ipilimumab.

The chain has TRBV18 and TRBJ2-6, with D maybe TRBD1 (6 bases). Germline lookup yields CDR1 KGHSH and CDR2 LQKENI. The length of the CDR3 is 18 residues. The ends were cut back, 3 bases at V and 2 bases at J, with 17 bases in the middle. The CDR3 DNA reads TGTGCCAGCTCACCGGCTGGACAGAGAATTACTGGGGCCAACGTCCTGACTTTC. Translation gives CASSPAGQRITGANVLTF.

In this sample, this clone turned up once. V usage is TRBV5-4 and J usage is TRBJ1-2; tentatively, D is TRBD1 (5 bases). Germline lookup yields CDR1 SGHNT and CDR2 YYREEE (reference sequence). This CDR3 spans 16 amino acids. V was cut by 4 bases and J by 4 bases, with 20 bases left in between. For the CDR3, the DNA is TGTGCCAGCAGCCCCGAATATTCGACAGTTATCTATGGCTACACCTTC. This sequence encodes CASSPEYSTVIYGYTF.

The V gene is TRBV5-1, the J gene TRBJ2-3; 7 bases are shared with TRBD2. Trimming took 3 bases from V and 1 from J; bases not matched to a gene: 2. The length of the CDR3 is 14 residues. Germline values: CDR1 SGHRS, CDR2 YFSETQ. CDR3 loop: CASSSAGGTDTQYF. In DNA form, the CDR3 reads TGCGCCAGCAGCTCGGCGGGAGGCACAGATACGCAGTATTTT.

This chain connects TRBV30 to TRBJ1-2; tentatively, D is TRBD1 (5 bases). From germline, CDR1 is GTSNPN and CDR2 SVGIG (reference sequence). This CDR3 has 14 amino acids. The V end lost 7 bases, the J end lost 4 bases, and 19 bases lay between the germline ends. The DNA for the CDR3 is TGTGCCTCGCCGACTGAAGGGCAGGGCTATGGCTACACCTTC. Protein product: CASPTEGQGYGYTF.

This clone occurred once. The chain links TRBV7-2 to TRBJ1-1, with 7 bases matching TRBD1. V lost 5 bases and J lost 6; bases outside the gene matches: 3. The CDR3 has 12 amino acids. Germline V gene data show CDR1 as SGHTA and CDR2 as FQGNSA. CDR3 protein: CASSTDRAEAFF. CDR3 DNA: TGTGCCAGCAGCACAGACAGGGCTGAAGCTTTCTTT.

V is TRBV28 and J is TRBJ1-2; no clear D gene. V was shortened by 8 bases and J by 0 bases, with 4 bases between the two germline ends. Germline CDR1 is MDHEN and CDR2 is SYDVKM. There are 11 residues in the CDR3. The CDR3 is CASGPNYGYTF. The CDR3, as DNA: TGTGCCAGCGGCCCTAACTATGGCTACACCTTC.

The V call is TRBV6-4, the J call TRBJ2-6; 8 nucleotides align to TRBD1. Losses at the gene ends were 5 bases for V and 0 bases for J; bases not matched to a gene: 9. CDR1 and CDR2 from the germline V gene are MRHNA and SNTAGT. This CDR3 region has 18 residues. The CDR3 spells CASSPRTGRISGANVLTF. The CDR3 DNA sequence: TGTGCCAGCAGTCCAAGGACAGGGAGGATCTCTGGGGCCAACGTCCTGACTTTC.

The CDR3 here is CASSSGGTGRNQPQHF. The CDR3 DNA follows: TGTGCCAGCAGTTCTGGGGGGACAGGGCGCAATCAGCCCCAGCATTTT. The chain recombines TRBV28 with TRBJ1-5; 9 bases agree with TRBD1. The CDR3 extends over 16 amino acids. Per germline, CDR1 MDHEN and CDR2 SYDVKM. Trimming took 4 bases from V and 2 from J; bases not matched to a gene: 6.

The J gene is TRBJ2-5, the V gene TRBV4-1; 12 bases are shared with TRBD2. V shed 1 base and J 5 bases; nucleotides not matched to a gene: 5. Germline V gene lookup returns CDR1 MGHRA and CDR2 YSYEKL. There are 16 residues in the CDR3. This CDR3 reads CASSQGLAGVRETQYF. In nucleotides, the CDR3 is TGCGCCAGCAGCCAAGGACTAGCGGGAGTGAGGGAGACCCAGTACTTC.

This clone turned up a few times. This rearrangement joins TRBV7-2 to TRBJ1-3; a weak D match, TRBD1 (5 bases). This CDR3 is 15 amino acids long. The V gene lost 5 bases and the J gene lost 2 bases, with 13 bases spanning the gap. Germline loops: CDR1 SGHTA, CDR2 FQGNSA. CDR3 amino acids: CASSRGHRTGNTIYF. The DNA of the CDR3 is TGTGCCAGCAGCCGTGGACACCGCACTGGAAACACCATATATTTT.

This chain joins TRBV5-1 and TRBJ1-5, with no clear D. The CDR3 spans 14 residues. The germline V and J ends were trimmed by 0 bases and 7 bases, with 11 bases remaining between them. The germline CDR1 and CDR2 sequences are SGHRS and YFSETQ. The CDR3 is CASSLGERGQPQHF. The CDR3 nucleotides are TGCGCCAGCAGCTTGGGGGAGAGAGGACAGCCCCAGCATTTT.

This clone was observed a few times. Within the sample, other DNA sequences also encode this same CDR3. The chain has TRBV6-5 and TRBJ2-5, with TRBD1 as a possible D gene (6 bases). The CDR3 is 14 residues long. The V gene lost 8 bases and the J gene lost 1 base, with 14 bases spanning the gap. Germline assignment: CDR1 MNHEY and CDR2 SVGAGI. CDR3 protein: CASLGRGLQETQYF. CDR3 in DNA: TGTGCCAGCCTGGGCAGGGGCCTCCAAGAGACCCAGTACTTC.

This chain links TRBV29-1 with TRBJ2-1; 12 bases match TRBD2. The V gene's germline CDR1 is SQVTM and CDR2 ANQGSEA. V was pared by 4 bases and J by 1 base, with 5 bases of the junction left unmatched. The CDR3 is 16 residues long. CDR3 amino acids: CSVGGLAGFSYNEQFF. The CDR3 nucleotides are TGCAGCGTTGGAGGACTAGCGGGATTTTCCTACAATGAGCAGTTCTTC.

V usage is TRBV2 and J usage is TRBJ1-6, with D maybe TRBD1 (5 bases). This CDR3 region has 12 residues. Between the trimmed V and J ends, which lost 6 bases and 14 bases, there was a span of 14 bases. Germline V gene lookup returns CDR1 SNHLY and CDR2 FYNNEI. DNA of the CDR3: TGTGCCAGCAGCAGGGTAAAATTAACCCTCCACTTT. This translates into CASSRVKLTLHF.

The rearrangement links TRBV5-7 to TRBJ1-6, with D tentatively TRBD1 (6 bases). TRBV5-7 belongs to the ORF category, with a function that is uncertain. V was cut by 4 bases and J by 7 bases, with 9 bases left in between. The CDR3 extends over 13 amino acids. The CDR3 DNA reads TGTGCCAGCAGCCATGGACAGAATTCACCCCTCCACTTT. Protein: CASSHGQNSPLHF.

The V gene is TRBV11-2, the J gene TRBJ2-2, with TRBD2 identical over 8 bases. V dropped 5 bases and J dropped 6; count of bases not matched to a gene: 5. The germline CDR1 and CDR2 sequences are SGHAT and FQNNGV. The CDR3 covers 14 residues. CDR3 sequence reads: CASSLLAVSGELFF. CDR3 nucleotide sequence: TGTGCCAGCAGCCTACTAGCGGTCTCCGGGGAGCTGTTTTTT.

The rearrangement uses TRBV18 and TRBJ2-5; the match to TRBD1 covers 7 bases. The CDR3 has 17 residues. Trimming cost V 1 base and J 1 base; bases outside gene matches: 9. CDR1 KGHSH and CDR2 LQKENI come from the germline V gene. CDR3 residues: CASSPQKGTASQETQYF. The CDR3, as DNA: TGTGCCAGCTCACCACAGAAAGGGACAGCAAGCCAAGAGACCCAGTACTTC.

This chain links TRBV5-1 with TRBJ2-1; 8 bases line up with TRBD2. The germline CDR1 and CDR2 sequences are SGHRS and YFSETQ. This CDR3 is 17 amino acids long. After removal of 1 base from V and 0 bases from J, the junction contained 6 bases not matched to a gene. The DNA for the CDR3 is TGCGCCAGCAGCTTGAACCCCAGCGGGAGCTCCTACAATGAGCAGTTCTTC. The encoded protein is CASSLNPSGSSYNEQFF.

V gene TRBV18 combines with J gene TRBJ2-5, with 7 positions matching TRBD1. The CDR3 length is 15 residues. CDR1 is KGHSH and CDR2 is LQKENI in the germline V gene. Trimming at V came to 2 bases and at J to 5 bases, leaving 8 bases not matched to a gene. CDR3 protein: CASSPVQGELETQYF. The DNA of the CDR3 is TGTGCCAGCTCACCAGTTCAGGGGGAACTGGAGACCCAGTACTTC.